This T cell receptor (beta chain) was observed in a study of response to subunit inactivated influenza vaccine. The CDR3 has 13 residues. Trimming shortened V by 3 bases and J by 7 bases, and 13 bases separated the two germline ends. Germline V gives CDR1 DFQATT, CDR2 SNEGSKA (reference sequence). This clonotype was seen ten or more times. Each CDR3 protein gets one entry after TCRdb re-called the RT-PCR reads with MiXCR. Altogether 430,000 or so distinct CDR3 sequences are present, 9.5% to 12% being singletons, with the ten largest covering around 12%. The V and J genes are TRBV20-1 and TRBJ1-5; D is unclear. The clonotype originates from a man over 45 who received an inactivated influenza vaccine. The sequencing used PBMCs from blood, collected roughly 47 days after vaccination. In nucleotides, the CDR3 is TGCAGTGCTAGTCTGGGGAGAGGGCAGCCCCAGCATTTT. It yields the protein CSASLGRGQPQHF.